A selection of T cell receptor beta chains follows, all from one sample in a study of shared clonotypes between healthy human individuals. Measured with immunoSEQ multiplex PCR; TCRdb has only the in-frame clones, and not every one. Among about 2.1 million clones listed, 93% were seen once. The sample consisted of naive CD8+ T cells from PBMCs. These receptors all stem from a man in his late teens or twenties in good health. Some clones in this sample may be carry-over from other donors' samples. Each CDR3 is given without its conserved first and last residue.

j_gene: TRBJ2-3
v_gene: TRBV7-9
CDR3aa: ASSSGGTDTQY

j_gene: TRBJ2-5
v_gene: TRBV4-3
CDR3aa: ASSLGLAEETQY

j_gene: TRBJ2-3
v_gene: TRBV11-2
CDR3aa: ASSQGGLAGGTDTQY

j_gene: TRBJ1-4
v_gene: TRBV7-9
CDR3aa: ASSSDRGLTNEKLF

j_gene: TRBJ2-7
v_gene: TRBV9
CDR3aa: ASSPGGYEQY

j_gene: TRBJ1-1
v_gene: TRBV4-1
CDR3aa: ASSQHGLMNTEAF

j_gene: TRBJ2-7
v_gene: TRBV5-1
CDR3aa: ASSLGQADGEQY

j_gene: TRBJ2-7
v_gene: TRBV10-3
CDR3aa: AISALGGSYEQY

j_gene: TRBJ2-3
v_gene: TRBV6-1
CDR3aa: ASSDLAGGLTQY

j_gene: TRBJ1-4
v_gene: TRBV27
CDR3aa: ASSPVQVPTHNTTNEKLF

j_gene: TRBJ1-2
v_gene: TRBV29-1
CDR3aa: SGLGTGPYGYT

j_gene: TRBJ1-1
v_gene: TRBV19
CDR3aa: ASRDREQMNTEAF

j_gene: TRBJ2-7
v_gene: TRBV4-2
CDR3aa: ASSPLPSGNHEQY

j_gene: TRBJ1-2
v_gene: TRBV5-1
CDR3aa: ASSLALPADYGYT

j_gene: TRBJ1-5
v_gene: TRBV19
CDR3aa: ASSISSRYNQPQH

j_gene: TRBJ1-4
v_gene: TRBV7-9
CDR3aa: ASSLGLDEKLF

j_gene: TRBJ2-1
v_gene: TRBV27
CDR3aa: ASTLLAGGGEQF

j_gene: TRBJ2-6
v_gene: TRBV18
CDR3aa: ASSDPPGNSGANVLT

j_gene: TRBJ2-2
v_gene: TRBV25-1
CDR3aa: ASSDLLNTGELF

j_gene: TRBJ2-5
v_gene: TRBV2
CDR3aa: ASIPRGGAVETQY

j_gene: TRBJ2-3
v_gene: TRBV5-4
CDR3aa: ASSLSPSAADTQY

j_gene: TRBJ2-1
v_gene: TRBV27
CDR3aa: ASSLSQDNEQF

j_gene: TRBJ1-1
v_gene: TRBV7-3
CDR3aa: ASSLKWDSEAF

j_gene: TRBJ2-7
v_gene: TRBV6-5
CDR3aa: ASSYGTGIYEQY

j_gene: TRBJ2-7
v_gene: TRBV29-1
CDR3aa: SVTTDSYEQY

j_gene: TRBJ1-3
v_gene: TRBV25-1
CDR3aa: ASSEFGNTIY

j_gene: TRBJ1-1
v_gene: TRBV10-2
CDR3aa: ASSESLDTEAF

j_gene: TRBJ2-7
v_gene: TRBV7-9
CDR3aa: ASSNTGGSYEQY

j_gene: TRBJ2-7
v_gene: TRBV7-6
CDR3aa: ASSTRTSVYEQY

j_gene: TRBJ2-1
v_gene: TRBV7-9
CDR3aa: ASSLALRGNEQF

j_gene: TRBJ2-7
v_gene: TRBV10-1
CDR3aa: ASSESLGYEQY

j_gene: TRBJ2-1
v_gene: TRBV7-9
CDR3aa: ASSLVSGDLRNEQF

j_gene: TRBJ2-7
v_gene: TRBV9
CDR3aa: ASSANEREQY

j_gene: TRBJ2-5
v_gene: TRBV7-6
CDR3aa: ASSSRLAGDRGETQY

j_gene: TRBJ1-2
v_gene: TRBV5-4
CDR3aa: ASSLTGGKHGYT

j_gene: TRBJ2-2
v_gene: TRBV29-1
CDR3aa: SVFFRAGELF

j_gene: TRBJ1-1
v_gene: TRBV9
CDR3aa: ASSPSGTEAF

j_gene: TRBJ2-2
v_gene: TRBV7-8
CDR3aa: ASSRDIPGEFAGELF

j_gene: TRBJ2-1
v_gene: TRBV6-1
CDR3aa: ASSVGVEGYNEQF

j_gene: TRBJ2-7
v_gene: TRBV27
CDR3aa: ASRTRGTGPYEQY

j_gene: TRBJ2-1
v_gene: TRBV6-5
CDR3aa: ASSYLATGSYNEQF

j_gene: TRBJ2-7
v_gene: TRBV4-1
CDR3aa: ASSQGPHPGSEQY

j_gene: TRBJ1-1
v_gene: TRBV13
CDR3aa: ASSLEVLNTEAF

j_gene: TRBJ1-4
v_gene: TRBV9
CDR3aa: ASSRGQTYNEKLF

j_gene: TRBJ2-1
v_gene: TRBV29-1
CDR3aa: SVEDAGTGEPQF

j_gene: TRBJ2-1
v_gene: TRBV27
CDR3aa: ASSWLAGGEQF

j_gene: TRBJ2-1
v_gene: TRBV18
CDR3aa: ASSPVKLGIWEQF

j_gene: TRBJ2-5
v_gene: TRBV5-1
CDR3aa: ASSTDRNQETQY

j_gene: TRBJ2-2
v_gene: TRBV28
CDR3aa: ASNSRRADGELF

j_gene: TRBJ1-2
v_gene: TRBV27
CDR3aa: ASSLLALTGVDYGYT

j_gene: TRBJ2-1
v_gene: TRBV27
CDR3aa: ATTGGGPYEQF

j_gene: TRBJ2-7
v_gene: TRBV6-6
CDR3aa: ASSTSGPYYEQY

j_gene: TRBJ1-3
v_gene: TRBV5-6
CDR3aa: ASSLAGVGNTIY